This T cell receptor (beta chain) comes out of a study of blood T cell repertoires in COVID-19. This CDR3 has 14 amino acids. V was pared by 0 bases and J by 7 bases, with 13 bases between. Germline V gene data show CDR1 as SGDLS and CDR2 as YYNGEE. Source study methods: The assay estimated nucleated cells by amplifying reference gene primers. TCRdb's copy holds only in-frame clones and misses some; the assay was immunoSEQ multiplex PCR. D and trimming come from the DNA, and the V and J calls and clone size come from that table. Of a few hundred thousand clones in the sample, about 88% were seen once.

The sequenced sample consisted of peripheral blood. The source is a woman in her sixties or seventies with active or convalescent COVID-19. V gene TRBV9 combines with J gene TRBJ1-2; the D gene is possibly TRBD1 (6 bases). CDR3 sequence (DNA): TGTGCCAGCAGCGTAGCTACGGCGACAGGTGGCTACACCTTC. Its translation is CASSVATATGGYTF.